The T cell receptor (beta chain) under discussion was sequenced for a study of shared clonotypes between healthy human individuals. For this clone: Its antigen is as yet unknown.

Germline lookup yields CDR1 SEHNR and CDR2 FQNEAQ (reference sequence). After removal of 1 base from V and 8 bases from J, the junction contained 8 bases not matched to a gene. CDR3 length: 16 residues. Several immunoSEQ 96-well plates shared each subset's DNA, each plate a replicate. TCRdb's table, derived via immunoSEQ multiplex PCR, lists solely in-frame clones and lacks some. This table has about 750,000 clones, approximately 92% appearing once. Terminally differentiated effector memory CD45RA+ cells were left out of the naive CD8 fraction, which was CD45RO-negative and positively selected for CCR7. General observations from the study: Memory subsets generally showed lower estimated richness than naive subsets.

The origin of this receptor is a young man in good health. The chain employs TRBV7-9 and TRBJ2-1; TRBD2 agrees at 10 bases. The sequenced sample consisted of naive CD8+ T cells sorted from blood. CDR3 bases: TGTGCCAGCAGCTTAGGCCCTAGCGGGAGCTTTGATGAGCAGTTCTTC. Its protein product is CASSLGPSGSFDEQFF.